The 13 T cell receptor beta chains below come from one sample, sequenced in a study of CD8 T cells in ankylosing spondylitis. MiXCR, run by TCRdb on the 5' RACE reads, gives a single entry per CDR3 protein. The sample holds around 340,000 distinct CDR3 sequences, roughly 20% seen once. The sequenced sample consisted of blood, either unsorted or a sorted T cell fraction (not recorded which). These TCRs come from a male donor with ankylosing spondylitis or in good health (not recorded which).

This clonotype was counted at least ten times. The rearrangement links TRBV3-1 to TRBJ2-1; D is uncertain. The CDR3 is made up of 14 amino acids. The V end was cut by 4 bases, the J end by 8 bases, with 15 bases between. CDR1 and CDR2 from the germline V gene are LGHDT and YNNKEL (reference sequence). The CDR3 reads CASSRYPGLDEQFF. In nucleotides, the CDR3 is TGTGCCAGCAGCCGATATCCGGGCCTCGATGAGCAGTTCTTC.

This clonotype was observed a few times. The limits of the CDR3 on the DNA are not certain, so only TCRdb's listed CDR3 is given. The chain employs TRBV6-5 and TRBJ2-3. Germline V gene lookup returns CDR1 MNHEY and CDR2 SVGAGI. The CDR3 is 17 residues long, ends included. CDR3 residues: CASSYSTSGPDTDTQYF.

This chain connects TRBV10-3 to TRBJ1-6; 7 nucleotides align to TRBD1. The CDR3 is 15 amino acids. Trimming removed 6 bases from V and 8 bases from J; junction bases left unmatched: 10. The germline V gene encodes CDR1 ENHRY and CDR2 SYGVKD. The CDR3 nucleotides read TGTGCCATCAGCTCACCGAACAGGGGAGATTCACCCCTCCACTTT. It yields the protein CAISSPNRGDSPLHF.

In this sample, this clonotype turned up a few times. The rearrangement links TRBV7-9 to TRBJ2-1; TRBD2 aligns across 9 bases. V lost 1 base, J lost 3 bases, and 4 bases stayed unmatched. Germline CDR1 SEHNR, CDR2 FQNEAQ (reference sequence). The CDR3 is made up of 16 amino acids. CDR3 loop: CASSLGASGVYNEQFF. In DNA, the CDR3 is TGTGCCAGCAGCTTAGGAGCTAGCGGGGTCTACAATGAGCAGTTCTTC.

Only a few counts were recorded for this clonotype. The CDR3 region is CASSYRQEETQYF. Written as DNA, the CDR3 is TGTGCCAGCAGTTATCGGCAGGAAGAGACCCAGTACTTC. The V gene is TRBV6-5, the J gene TRBJ2-5; D is uncertain. This CDR3 region has 13 residues. CDR1 is MNHEY and CDR2 is SVGAGI in the germline V gene. V gave up 3 bases and J gave up 3 bases, with 8 bases separating them.

This clonotype was seen a handful of times. The J gene is TRBJ1-5, the V gene TRBV20-1; D unresolved. Between the trimmed V and J ends, which lost 7 bases and 0 bases, there was a span of 16 bases. Germline V gives CDR1 DFQATT, CDR2 SNEGSKA (reference sequence). The CDR3 is made up of 15 amino acids. The CDR3 nucleotides are TGCAGTGGCTCTCCCCGGGGAGGTAGCAATCAGCCCCAGCATTTT. Translating gives CSGSPRGGSNQPQHF.

This clonotype came up a few times. The V gene is TRBV6-5, the J gene TRBJ2-7, with D hard to call. This CDR3 contains 13 residues. The germline V gene has CDR1 MNHEY and CDR2 SVGAGI. The V and J ends lost 0 bases and 7 bases respectively, with 10 bases between them. The chain's CDR3 is CASSYSIKGEQYF. In DNA form, the CDR3 reads TGTGCCAGCAGTTACTCGATAAAGGGAGAGCAGTACTTC.

The chain couples TRBV9 to TRBJ2-1; D not certain. V gave up 3 bases and J gave up 6 bases, with 7 bases separating them. Germline V gives CDR1 SGDLS, CDR2 YYNGEE. The CDR3 consists of 12 residues. CDR3 amino acids: CASSESSNEQFF. The CDR3 nucleotides are TGTGCCAGCAGCGAGAGCAGCAATGAGCAGTTCTTC.

This clonotype was seen a few times. CDR3 amino acids: CASSFSWITYEQYF. CDR3 DNA sequence: TGTGCCAGCAGTTTTTCCTGGATCACCTACGAGCAGTACTTC. The V call is TRBV12-3 or TRBV12-4, the J call TRBJ2-7; D is uncertain. V lost 3 bases and J 2 bases, leaving 11 bases between the germline ends. This CDR3 spans 14 amino acids.

This clonotype was seen a handful of times. V usage is TRBV19 and J usage is TRBJ2-1, with 7 bases identical to TRBD1. J was trimmed by 0 bases and V by 6 bases; bases with no gene match: 2. The V gene's germline CDR1 is LNHDA and CDR2 SQIVND (reference sequence). The CDR3 contains 14 residues. The CDR3 loop is CASRGQPSYNEQFF. In DNA, the CDR3 is TGTGCCAGTAGGGGACAGCCCTCCTACAATGAGCAGTTCTTC.

In this sample, this clonotype turned up a few times. The chain links TRBV5-5 to TRBJ1-2; TRBD1 might be the D (5 bases). The V gene's germline CDR1 is SGHKS and CDR2 YYEKEE (reference sequence). V was shortened by 4 bases and J by 6 bases, with 19 bases between the two germline ends. CDR3 length: 15 residues. The CDR3: CASSLLKAGWDGYTF. Written as DNA, the CDR3 is TGTGCCAGCAGCCTGCTGAAGGCAGGGTGGGATGGCTACACCTTC.

This clonotype has just a few counts. The V and J genes are TRBV7-6 and TRBJ2-1, with a weak D call TRBD1 (6 bases). CDR1 and CDR2 (germline): SGHVS, FNYEAQ. V gave up 1 base and J gave up 7 bases, with 20 bases separating them. The CDR3 is made up of 17 amino acids. The CDR3 DNA reads as TGTGCCAGCAGCTTAGTCCGGGACAACGATAATCAGAATGAGCAGTTCTTC. It codes for CASSLVRDNDNQNEQFF.

This chain connects TRBV20-1 to TRBJ2-1; 9 bases align to TRBD2. The CDR3 is 16 residues long. Germline-derived CDR1 and CDR2 are DFQATT and SNEGSKA (reference sequence). The V gene end was trimmed by 5 bases and the J gene end by 4 bases; junction bases not matched to a gene: 12. The CDR3 loop is CSAPESSGGPYNEQFF. DNA for the CDR3: TGCAGTGCTCCCGAGAGTAGCGGGGGTCCTTACAATGAGCAGTTCTTC.